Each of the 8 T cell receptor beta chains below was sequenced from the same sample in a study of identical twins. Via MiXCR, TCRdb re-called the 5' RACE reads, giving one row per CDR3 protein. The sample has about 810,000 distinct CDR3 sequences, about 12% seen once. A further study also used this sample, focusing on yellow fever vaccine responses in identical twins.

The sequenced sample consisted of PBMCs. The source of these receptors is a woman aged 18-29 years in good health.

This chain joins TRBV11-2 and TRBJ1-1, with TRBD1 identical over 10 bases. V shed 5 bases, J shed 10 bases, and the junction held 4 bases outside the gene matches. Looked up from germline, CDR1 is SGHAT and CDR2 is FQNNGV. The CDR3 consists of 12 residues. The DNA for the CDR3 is TGTGCCAGCAGCCCGCGGGACAGGGGAGCTTTCTTT. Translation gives CASSPRDRGAFF.

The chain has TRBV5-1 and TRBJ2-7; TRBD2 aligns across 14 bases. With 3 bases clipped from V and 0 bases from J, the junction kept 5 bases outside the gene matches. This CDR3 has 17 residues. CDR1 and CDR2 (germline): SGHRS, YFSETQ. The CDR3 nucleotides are TGCGCCAGCAGCTATGGGACTAGCGGGAGAAGCTCCTACGAGCAGTACTTC. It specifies CASSYGTSGRSSYEQYF.

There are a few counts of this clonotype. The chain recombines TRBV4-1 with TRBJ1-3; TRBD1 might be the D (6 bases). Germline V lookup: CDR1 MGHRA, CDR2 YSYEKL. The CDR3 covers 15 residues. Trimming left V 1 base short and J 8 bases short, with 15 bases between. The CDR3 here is CASSQGQAAIDTIYF. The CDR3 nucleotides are TGCGCCAGCAGCCAAGGACAGGCGGCGATTGACACCATATATTTT.

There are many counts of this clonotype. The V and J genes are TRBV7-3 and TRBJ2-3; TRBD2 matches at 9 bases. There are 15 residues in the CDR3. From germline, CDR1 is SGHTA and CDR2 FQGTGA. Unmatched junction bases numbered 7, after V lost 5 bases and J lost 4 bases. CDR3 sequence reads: CASSLMAGGPDTQYF. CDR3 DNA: TGTGCCAGCAGCCTCATGGCGGGAGGGCCAGATACGCAGTATTTT.

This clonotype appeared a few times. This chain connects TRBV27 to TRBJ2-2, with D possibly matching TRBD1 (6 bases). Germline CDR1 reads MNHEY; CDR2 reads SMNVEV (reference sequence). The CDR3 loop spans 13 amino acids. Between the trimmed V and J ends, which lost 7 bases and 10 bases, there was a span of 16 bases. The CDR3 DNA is TGTGCCAGCATGCACAGGGTAGTAGTGGAGCTGTTTTTT. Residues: CASMHRVVVELFF.

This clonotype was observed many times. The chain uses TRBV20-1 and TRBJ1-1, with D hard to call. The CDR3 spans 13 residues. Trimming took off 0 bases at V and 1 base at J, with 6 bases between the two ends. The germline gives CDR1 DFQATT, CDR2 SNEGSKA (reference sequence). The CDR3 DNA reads TGCAGTGCTAGAGATATTAGGAACACTGAAGCTTTCTTT. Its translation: CSARDIRNTEAFF.

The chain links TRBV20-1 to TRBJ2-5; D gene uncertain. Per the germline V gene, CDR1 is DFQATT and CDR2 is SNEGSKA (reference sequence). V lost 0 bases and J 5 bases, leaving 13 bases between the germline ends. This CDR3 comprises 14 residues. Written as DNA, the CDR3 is TGCAGTGCTAGAGATTTGATAGCTTTGGAGACCCAGTACTTC. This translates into CSARDLIALETQYF.

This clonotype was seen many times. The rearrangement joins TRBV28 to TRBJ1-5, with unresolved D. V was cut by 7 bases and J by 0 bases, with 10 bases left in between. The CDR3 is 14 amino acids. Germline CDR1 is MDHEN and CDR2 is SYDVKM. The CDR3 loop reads CASMGLYSNQPQHF. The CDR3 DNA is TGTGCCAGCATGGGGTTATATAGCAATCAGCCCCAGCATTTT.